The 27 T cell receptor beta chains given below trace back to one sample, sequenced in a study. MiXCR, applied by TCRdb to the 5' RACE reads, yields one record per CDR3 protein. The sample has some 32,000 distinct CDR3 sequences; roughly a quarter are singletons. The sample was memory CD4+ T cells sorted from blood. Subset: memory CD4+ T cells, CD4+CD45RO+CD25-. Receptors originate from a female donor with breast cancer.

This chain connects TRBV4-1 to TRBJ2-7; the match to TRBD1 covers 8 bases. Germline V gene sequence: CDR1 MGHRA, CDR2 YSYEKL. V was clipped by 4 bases and J by 5 bases; unmatched bases: 4. This CDR3 is built from 13 residues. The DNA of the CDR3 is TGCGCCAGCAGCCCAGGACAGGGAAACGAGCAGTACTTC. Translated: CASSPGQGNEQYF.

This clonotype was recorded at least ten times. CDR3: CASSRSNTEAFF. The DNA of the CDR3 is TGTGCCAGCAGCCGGTCGAACACTGAAGCTTTCTTT. This chain joins TRBV7-2 and TRBJ1-1; the D is unclear. Trimming took off 5 bases at V and 1 base at J, with 5 bases between the two ends. CDR1 is SGHTA, CDR2 FQGNSA, per germline. This CDR3 has 12 amino acids. Supplemented by reference TRBV7-2 and TRBJ1-1, the full variable domain reads GAGVSQSPSNKVTEKGKDVELRCDPISGHTALYWYRQSLGQGLEFLIYFQGNSAPDKSGLPSDRFSAERTGGSVSTLTIQRTQQEDSAVYLCASSRSNTEAFFGQGTRLTVV.

The V and J genes are TRBV10-2 and TRBJ2-3; 9 bases map to TRBD2. Per the germline V gene, CDR1 is WSHSY and CDR2 is SAAADI. The V and J ends lost 7 bases and 7 bases, in that order; junction bases with no gene match: 15. This CDR3 spans 16 amino acids. This CDR3 is CASNGVLAGFINTQYF. In DNA, the CDR3 is TGCGCCAGCAACGGGGTACTAGCGGGTTTTATAAATACGCAGTATTTT.

The chain employs TRBV6-5 and TRBJ2-2; either TRBD1 or TRBD2 may fit D (5 bases each). V lost 7 bases, J lost 7 bases, and 16 bases lay in between. In germline, CDR1 is MNHEY, CDR2 SVGAGI. This CDR3 is 14 amino acids long. CDR3 residues: CASKTGTMGGELFF. The CDR3 region has the DNA TGTGCCAGCAAAACCGGGACGATGGGCGGGGAGCTGTTTTTT.

Note on this clonotype: With a much larger clone just one base away, this may be a read error. The chain has TRBV27 and TRBJ2-1; D not resolved. This CDR3 has 12 residues. Trimming left V 5 bases short and J 8 bases short, with 10 bases between. Germline CDR1 reads MNHEY; CDR2 reads SMNVEV (reference sequence). As DNA, the CDR3 is TGTGCCAGCAGTCCCGTGGTCCATGAGCAGTTCTTC. Translated: CASSPVVHEQFF.

Note on this clonotype: Germline is not matched at one junction end, which may reflect a read error. This chain links TRBV7-8 with TRBJ1-1; no firm D call. Germline lookup yields CDR1 SGHVS and CDR2 FQNEAQ. The CDR3 runs to 14 residues. This CDR3 is CAGSPGRVNTEAFF. The CDR3 region has the DNA TGTGCCGGCAGCCCCGGTAGGGTGAACACTGAAGCTTTCTTT. The entire variable domain, with the rest obtained from reference TRBV7-8 and TRBJ1-1, is as follows: GAGVSQSPRYKVAKRGQDVALRCDPISGHVSLFWYQQALGQGPEFLTYFQNEAQLDKSGLPSDRFFAERPEGSVSTLKIQRTQQEDSAVYLCAGSPGRVNTEAFFGQGTRLTVV.

This rearrangement joins TRBV4-1 to TRBJ2-2; 7 bases line up with TRBD1. The V and J ends lost 0 bases and 1 base, in that order; junction bases with no gene match: 14. Looked up from germline, CDR1 is MGHRA and CDR2 is YSYEKL. CDR3 length equals 20 residues. The CDR3 DNA is TGCGCCAGCAGCCAAGAGGGTCTAAGGGCGACAGGGAAGAACACCGGGGAGCTGTTTTTT. Translated: CASSQEGLRATGKNTGELFF.

This chain uses TRBV20-1 with TRBJ2-1; 8 bases match TRBD2. Germline-derived CDR1 and CDR2 are DFQATT and SNEGSKA (reference sequence). The V and J ends lost 7 bases and 6 bases, in that order; junction bases with no gene match: 11. The CDR3 is 14 amino acids. The CDR3 region has the DNA TGCAGTGGGTTAGGACTAGCTCTTCCCAATGAGCAGTTCTTC. It is translated as CSGLGLALPNEQFF.

This clonotype was seen a few times. The chain is built from TRBV27 and TRBJ1-5, with 9 bases that match TRBD1. This CDR3 is 15 amino acids long. The V and J ends lost 5 bases and 1 base, in that order; junction bases with no gene match: 3. Per the germline V gene, CDR1 is MNHEY and CDR2 is SMNVEV (reference sequence). CDR3 sequence: CASSTGGRSNQPQHF. CDR3 bases: TGTGCCAGCAGTACAGGGGGCCGGAGCAATCAGCCCCAGCATTTT.

On this clonotype: The germline gene is not matched at one end of the junction; a read error may be the cause. V is TRBV5-1 and J is TRBJ1-6; perhaps TRBD1 as D (5 bases). The germline V gene encodes CDR1 SGHRS and CDR2 YFSETQ. This CDR3 is 13 amino acids long. CDR3 sequence: CASWGPSVGTDIF. The CDR3 DNA follows: TGCGCCTCATGGGGACCCAGTGTCGGGACGGACATCTTT.

The CDR3, as DNA: TGTGCCAGCAGCGACGGGACTAGCGGGGGGGAGACCCAGTACTTC. Translated, it gives CASSDGTSGGETQYF. The gene calls are TRBV7-9 and TRBJ2-5; 15 nucleotides line up with TRBD2. Germline V gene lookup returns CDR1 SEHNR and CDR2 FQNEAQ (reference sequence). V was clipped by 5 bases and J by 5 bases; unmatched bases: 3. The CDR3 totals 15 residues.

This rearrangement joins TRBV24-1 to TRBJ1-2; TRBD1 might be the D (5 bases). Per germline, CDR1 KGHDR and CDR2 SFDVKD. The CDR3 runs 13 residues. Deletions cut 9 bases from V and 9 bases from J, with 19 bases between. The CDR3 loop reads CATLDSLTMSYTF. DNA of the CDR3: TGTGCCACCCTAGACAGTCTAACTATGAGCTACACCTTC.

Comments on this clonotype: A much larger clone differs by one base, so this may be a read error. The chain employs TRBV6-5 and TRBJ2-5; D remains ambiguous. Trimming stripped 8 bases from V and 2 bases from J, with 9 bases between. This CDR3 is 12 amino acids long. CDR1 and CDR2 from the germline V gene are MNHEY and SVGAGI. The CDR3 is CASSYNQETQYF. The CDR3 DNA reads TGTGCCAGCTCCTACAATCAAGAGACCCAGTACTTC.

With regard to this clonotype: At one end the junction does not follow the germline gene, possibly because of a read error. This rearrangement joins TRBV27 to TRBJ1-4; possibly TRBD1 for D (5 bases). CDR3 size: 15 residues. Germline CDR1 reads MNHEY; CDR2 reads SMNVEV (reference sequence). The CDR3 region has the DNA TGTGCCAGCAAAGGGGCGTTCGGTGGAAATGGAAAACTGTTTTTT. Translation: CASKGAFGGNGKLFF.

Remarks on this clonotype: A much larger clone lies a single base off, so this may be a read error. The V and J genes are TRBV4-1 and TRBJ1-1; perhaps TRBD1 as D (6 bases). CDR3 length: 14 amino acids. The V end was cut by 1 base, the J end by 3 bases, with 9 bases between. CDR1 and CDR2 from the germline V gene are MGHRA and YSYEKL. The CDR3 bases are TGCGCCAGCAGCCAAGGACAGGCTGACACTGAAGCTTTCTTT. Translation: CASSQGQADTEAFF.

V gene TRBV6-6 combines with J gene TRBJ2-3; D perhaps matches TRBD1 (5 bases). V lost 1 base and J lost 0, with 8 bases in between. Germline CDR1 MNHNY, CDR2 SVGAGI (reference sequence). The CDR3 is 15 amino acids. The CDR3 coding sequence is TGTGCCAGCAGTTACTTCAGGGCTAGCACAGATACGCAGTATTTT. Translated: CASSYFRASTDTQYF.

As for this clonotype: A much larger clone lies one base from this, so it may be a read error. The CDR3 sequence: CASFGIGGIYNGQFF. The DNA of the CDR3 is TGTGCCAGCTTCGGAATCGGAGGAATCTACAATGGGCAGTTCTTC. V is TRBV7-2 and J is TRBJ2-1, with D maybe TRBD2 (5 bases). Germline-derived CDR1 and CDR2 are SGHTA and FQGNSA. This CDR3 has 15 amino acids.

This clonotype was recorded many times. The chain couples TRBV3-1 to TRBJ2-3; D unclear. The CDR3 covers 15 residues. The germline V gene has CDR1 LGHDT and CDR2 YNNKEL (reference sequence). V lost 0 bases and J 0 bases, leaving 7 bases between the germline ends. The CDR3 DNA is TGTGCCAGCAGCCAAGACAGCAGGAGCACAGATACGCAGTATTTT. This encodes CASSQDSRSTDTQYF.

This clonotype was picked up many times. The rearrangement joins TRBV19 to TRBJ2-7; D gene uncertain. Per the germline V gene, CDR1 is LNHDA and CDR2 is SQIVND (reference sequence). The CDR3 is 15 amino acids. Deletions cut 5 bases from V and 2 bases from J, with 16 bases between. CDR3 nucleotide sequence: TGTGCCAGTAGTTTGTCAGTACGTTCCACCTACGAGCAGTACTTC. As protein: CASSLSVRSTYEQYF.

CDR3 DNA: TGTGCCAGCAGCTTCCAGGAACCCTACGAGCAGTACTTC. Encoded protein: CASSFQEPYEQYF. J is TRBJ2-7 and V is TRBV5-5; D is uncertain. V dropped 2 bases and J dropped 2 bases, with 8 bases sitting between them. Germline assignment: CDR1 SGHKS and CDR2 YYEKEE (reference sequence). This CDR3 spans 13 amino acids.

There are many counts of this clonotype. This chain connects TRBV6-1 to TRBJ2-7, with 10 bases lining up with TRBD1. The trim removed 5 bases at V and 6 bases at J, leaving 16 bases unmatched. The CDR3 length is 17 residues. Looked up from germline, CDR1 is MNHNS and CDR2 is SASEGT. Written as DNA, the CDR3 is TGTGCCAGCAGTCCCCGACAGGGGGCCCTTGTTGTTCGCGAGCAGTACTTC. The encoded protein is CASSPRQGALVVREQYF.

This clonotype was picked up a small number of times. J is TRBJ1-5 and V is TRBV9; the D is unclear. Germline loops: CDR1 SGDLS, CDR2 YYNGEE. The CDR3 length is 15 residues. V lost 5 bases and J 0 bases, leaving 12 bases between the germline ends. The CDR3 DNA follows: TGTGCCAGCAGTAAGGACGGGTATAGCAATCAGCCCCAGCATTTT. Protein sequence: CASSKDGYSNQPQHF.

This clonotype was picked up a small number of times. This chain links TRBV7-2 with TRBJ1-4, with D unresolved. Germline V gene lookup returns CDR1 SGHTA and CDR2 FQGNSA. The length of the CDR3 is 15 residues. The germline V and J ends were trimmed by 3 bases and 5 bases, with 13 bases remaining between them. CDR3 residues: CASSFSFLKNEKLFF. The CDR3 DNA follows: TGTGCCAGCAGCTTCTCGTTTCTTAAAAATGAAAAACTGTTTTTT.

This clonotype was seen only a few times. V and J are TRBV18 and TRBJ2-1; the D gene could be TRBD1 or TRBD2 (5 bases each). With 3 bases removed from V and 2 bases from J, the gap between germline ends came to 11 bases. There are 15 residues in the CDR3. The V gene's germline CDR1 is KGHSH and CDR2 LQKENI. DNA for the CDR3: TGTGCCAGCTCACCCTTGGGGGAACCCTACAATGAGCAGTTCTTC. It translates to CASSPLGEPYNEQFF.

In its sample, this clonotype was seen a few times. The chain couples TRBV12-3 or TRBV12-4 to TRBJ2-7; 12 bases line up with TRBD2. V lost 7 bases, J lost 3 bases, and 16 bases stayed unmatched. CDR3 size: 18 residues. This CDR3 is CASTPPTLLAGGNYEQYF. In DNA, the CDR3 is TGTGCCAGCACCCCCCCCACCCTACTAGCGGGGGGAAACTACGAGCAGTACTTC.

Notes on this clonotype: This may arise from a read error, as a much more abundant clone is one base away. The rearrangement joins TRBV6-2 or TRBV6-3 to TRBJ1-2, with 8 bases that match TRBD1. After removal of 8 bases from V and 4 bases from J, the junction contained 15 bases not matched to a gene. CDR1 is MNHEY, CDR2 SVGEGT, per germline. The CDR3 totals 16 residues. The CDR3 DNA is TGTGCCAGCGGCAAGCAGGGGGCCGGAGGAAGCTATGGCTACACCTTC. This gives the protein CASGKQGAGGSYGYTF.

There are many counts of this clonotype. This chain uses TRBV4-3 with TRBJ2-2; D possibly uses TRBD1 or TRBD2 (6 bases each). The CDR3 contains 13 residues. V lost 7 bases, J lost 1 base, and 7 bases lay in between. Germline CDR1 and CDR2: LGHNA and YSLEER. The CDR3 loop is CASKGGNTGELFF. The CDR3, as DNA: TGCGCCAGCAAGGGGGGGAACACCGGGGAGCTGTTTTTT.